Following are 17 T cell receptor beta chains from one sample sequenced in a study of OX40 agonist ivuxolimab in advanced cancers. Assay: immunoSEQ multiplex PCR; the TCRdb copy retains only in-frame clones and omits some. The repertoire holds about 60,000 clones, with around nine tenths as singletons. Sequencing was performed on CD4+ or CD8+ T cells sorted from blood, taken in a trial of the OX40 agonist ivuxolimab. Receptors were obtained from an adult with an advanced solid tumor such as melanoma, head and neck, liver or kidney cancer.

This rearrangement joins TRBV4-3 to TRBJ2-4; no firm D call. This CDR3 comprises 14 residues. Germline CDR1 and CDR2: LGHNA and YSLEER. V lost 1 base and J lost 6, with 10 bases in between. This CDR3 is CASSQVLGRNIQYF. The CDR3 region has the DNA TGCGCCAGCAGCCAAGTTTTAGGTCGAAACATTCAGTACTTC.

This rearrangement joins TRBV5-6 to TRBJ2-5, with 9 positions matching TRBD1. The length of the CDR3 is 15 residues. Looked up from germline, CDR1 is SGHDT and CDR2 is YYEEEE. V gave up 4 bases and J gave up 0 bases; unmatched junction bases: 4. In DNA form, the CDR3 reads TGTGCCAGCAGCGACGGGACAGGGTACCAAGAGACCCAGTACTTC. Translation gives CASSDGTGYQETQYF. Full variable domain (rest looked up from reference TRBV5-6 and TRBJ2-5): DAGVTQSPTHLIKTRGQQVTLRCSPKSGHDTVSWYQQALGQGPQFIFQYYEEEERQRGNFPDRFSGHQFPNYSSELNVNALLLGDSALYLCASSDGTGYQETQYFGPGTRLLVL.

This clone has a single count. The chain couples TRBV9 to TRBJ2-6; no clear D. Trimming removed 4 bases from V and 0 bases from J, with 11 bases in between. This CDR3 spans 16 amino acids. The germline gives CDR1 SGDLS, CDR2 YYNGEE. The CDR3, as DNA: TGTGCCAGCAGCCCCGAACCCGGCTCTGGGGCCAACGTCCTGACTTTC. Translation: CASSPEPGSGANVLTF.

The chain joins TRBV27 to TRBJ2-7; D is undetermined. Trimming took 0 bases from V and 0 from J, leaving 6 bases between them. The length of the CDR3 is 14 residues. CDR1 and CDR2 (germline): MNHEY, SMNVEV (reference sequence). For the CDR3, the DNA is TGTGCCAGCAGTTTATCGGCGGACTCCTACGAGCAGTACTTC. This codes for CASSLSADSYEQYF.

CDR3: CASSNLGAPQETQYF. The CDR3 DNA sequence: TGTGCCAGCAGTAACCTCGGGGCGCCCCAAGAGACCCAGTACTTC. J is TRBJ2-5 and V is TRBV28; D could derive from TRBD1 or TRBD2 (5 bases each). Trimming left V 5 bases short and J 1 base short, with 14 bases between. This CDR3 region has 15 residues. Germline V CDR1 and CDR2: MDHEN, SYDVKM.

This clone has just one count. The chain employs TRBV7-3 and TRBJ2-2; possible D gene TRBD2, 6 bases. V was clipped by 4 bases and J by 1 base, with 16 bases between them. The CDR3 is 17 residues long. Germline V gene sequence: CDR1 SGHTA, CDR2 FQGTGA. CDR3 loop: CASSSGLGGLNTGELFF. The CDR3 coding sequence is TGTGCCAGCAGCTCTGGGCTGGGGGGTTTGAACACCGGGGAGCTGTTTTTT.

The gene calls are TRBV7-8 and TRBJ2-7; D is unclear. The V gene's germline CDR1 is SGHVS and CDR2 FQNEAQ. The CDR3 is 13 residues long. The V and J ends lost 2 bases and 3 bases respectively, with 8 bases between them. The CDR3 spells CASSLQVNYEQYF. For the CDR3, the DNA is TGTGCCAGCAGCTTACAGGTCAACTACGAGCAGTACTTC.

V usage is TRBV7-9 and J usage is TRBJ2-7; the match to TRBD1 covers 8 bases. The CDR3 has 14 residues. Germline assignment: CDR1 SEHNR and CDR2 FQNEAQ (reference sequence). After removal of 5 bases from V and 5 bases from J, the junction contained 8 bases not matched to a gene. The CDR3 sequence: CASSADGQGNEQYF. The CDR3 region has the DNA TGTGCCAGCAGCGCCGATGGACAGGGAAACGAGCAGTACTTC.

This clone was picked up a small number of times. The chain recombines TRBV2 with TRBJ1-2; D is unresolved. Trimming removed 7 bases at V and 10 bases at J, with 13 bases between. Germline lookup yields CDR1 SNHLY and CDR2 FYNNEI. The CDR3 covers 11 residues. CDR3 sequence reads: CASKRGIDYTF. The CDR3 nucleotides read TGTGCCAGCAAAAGAGGGATAGACTACACCTTC.

The V call is TRBV19, the J call TRBJ1-1; no definite D call. Germline V gene lookup returns CDR1 LNHDA and CDR2 SQIVND (reference sequence). The V gene lost 9 bases and the J gene lost 1 base, with 9 bases spanning the gap. CDR3 length: 12 amino acids. The CDR3 here is CASSDPNTEAFF. CDR3 sequence (DNA): TGTGCCAGCTCCGACCCGAACACTGAAGCTTTCTTT.

The CDR3 DNA reads as TGTGCCAGCAGTCCCAGCGGGAGAGTGGACGAGCAGTACTTC. Protein: CASSPSGRVDEQYF. This sequence joins TRBV27 and TRBJ2-7, with 8 nucleotides matching TRBD2. After removal of 5 bases from V and 5 bases from J, the junction contained 8 bases not matched to a gene. Per germline, CDR1 MNHEY and CDR2 SMNVEV (reference sequence). This CDR3 spans 14 amino acids.

This chain links TRBV27 with TRBJ2-7; D is undetermined. The length of the CDR3 is 14 residues. The germline V and J ends were trimmed by 3 bases and 2 bases, with 11 bases remaining between them. Germline-derived CDR1 and CDR2 are MNHEY and SMNVEV (reference sequence). CDR3 DNA sequence: TGTGCCAGCAGTTTGGTCCCGGGCGCCTACGAGCAGTACTTC. It translates to CASSLVPGAYEQYF.

The genes are TRBV27 and TRBJ1-4; D not resolved. Between the trimmed V and J ends, which lost 0 bases and 9 bases, there was a span of 14 bases. This CDR3 contains 15 residues. Germline V CDR1 and CDR2: MNHEY, SMNVEV (reference sequence). CDR3: CASSLSPGRDKKLFF. The CDR3 DNA reads as TGTGCCAGCAGTTTATCGCCCGGGAGAGATAAAAAACTGTTTTTT.

V is TRBV30 and J is TRBJ1-5; TRBD1 agrees at 7 bases. The CDR3 spans 15 residues. Germline V CDR1 and CDR2: GTSNPN, SVGIG (reference sequence). V gave up 2 bases and J gave up 2 bases; unmatched junction bases: 6. CDR3 protein: CAWSSTGARNQPQHF. The DNA for the CDR3 is TGTGCCTGGAGTAGTACAGGGGCGCGCAATCAGCCCCAGCATTTT.

V usage is TRBV5-1 and J usage is TRBJ2-7, with a weak D call TRBD1 (5 bases). This CDR3 is 13 amino acids long. The germline CDR1 and CDR2 sequences are SGHRS and YFSETQ. The V and J ends lost 0 bases and 2 bases respectively, with 6 bases between them. CDR3 sequence reads: CASSLGGPYEQYF. The CDR3 DNA is TGCGCCAGCAGCTTGGGGGGCCCCTACGAGCAGTACTTC.

V and J are TRBV15 and TRBJ1-1; no firm D call. This CDR3 has 14 amino acids. From germline, CDR1 is LNHNV and CDR2 YYDKDF (reference sequence). V lost 1 base, J lost 1 base, and 7 bases lay in between. The CDR3 coding sequence is TGTGCCACCAGCAGAGGAAGGTCGAACACTGAAGCTTTCTTT. Residues: CATSRGRSNTEAFF.

This CDR3 reads CAWSVLAAGVEETQYF. In DNA, the CDR3 is TGTGCCTGGAGTGTACTTGCAGCGGGAGTGGAAGAGACCCAGTACTTC. The gene calls are TRBV30 and TRBJ2-5; 8 bases match TRBD2. CDR1 and CDR2 from the germline V gene are GTSNPN and SVGIG (reference sequence). V lost 0 bases and J lost 3; bases outside the gene matches: 9. There are 16 residues in the CDR3.